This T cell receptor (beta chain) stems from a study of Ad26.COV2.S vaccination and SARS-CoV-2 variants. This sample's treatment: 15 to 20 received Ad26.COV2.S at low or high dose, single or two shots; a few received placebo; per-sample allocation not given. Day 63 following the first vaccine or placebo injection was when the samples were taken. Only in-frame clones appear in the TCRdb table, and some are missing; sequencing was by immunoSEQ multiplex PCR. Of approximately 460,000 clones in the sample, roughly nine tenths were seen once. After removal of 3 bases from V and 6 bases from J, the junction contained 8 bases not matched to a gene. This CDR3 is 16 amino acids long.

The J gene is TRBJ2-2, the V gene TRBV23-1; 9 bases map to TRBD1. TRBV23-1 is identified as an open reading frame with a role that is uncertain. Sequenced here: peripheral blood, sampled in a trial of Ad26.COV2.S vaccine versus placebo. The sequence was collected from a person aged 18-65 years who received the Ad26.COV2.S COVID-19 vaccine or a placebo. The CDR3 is CASSQSTGTGSGELFF. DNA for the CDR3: TGCGCCAGCAGTCAGTCCACCGGGACAGGGTCCGGGGAGCTGTTTTTT.